The source of this T cell receptor beta chain is a study of cytomegalovirus exposure and HLA in healthy donors. Only in-frame clones appear in the TCRdb table, and some are missing; sequencing was by immunoSEQ multiplex PCR. The sample holds about 360,000 clones, more than 80% seen once. The donors were in the roughly 110-subject validation cohort; that cohort was separate from the approximately 670-subject first cohort. This sequence originates from a woman between 18 and 29 years old in good health and CMV-seronegative. Sequencing used PBMCs.

The CDR3 protein is CASSLEVTGELFF. The DNA of the CDR3 is TGTGCCAGCAGTTTAGAGGTCACCGGGGAGCTGTTTTTT. The rearrangement links TRBV27 to TRBJ2-2; D is ambiguous. Germline V gene data show CDR1 as MNHEY and CDR2 as SMNVEV (reference sequence). V was trimmed by 2 bases and J by 4 bases, leaving 5 bases between them. The CDR3 sequence is 13 residues long.